The 31 T cell receptor beta chains presented below share a single source sample, sequenced in a study of cytomegalovirus exposure and HLA in healthy donors. The PCR contained 60 Vbeta and 13 Jbeta primers. Only in-frame clones appear in the TCRdb table, and some are missing; sequencing was by immunoSEQ multiplex PCR. The sample contains about 120,000 clones, around 66% of which appear only once. Sequences were obtained from PBMCs. All receptors derive from a woman between 35 and 50 years old in good health and CMV-seropositive.

J is TRBJ1-2 and V is TRBV7-8; possible D gene TRBD1, 5 bases. V was cut by 0 bases and J by 4 bases, with 12 bases left in between. The CDR3 contains 15 residues. CDR1 is SGHVS and CDR2 is FQNEAQ in the germline V gene. CDR3 DNA sequence: TGTGCCAGCAGCTTAGCGCGGGACGGGGCCTATGGCTACACCTTC. Translation: CASSLARDGAYGYTF.

This rearrangement joins TRBV29-1 to TRBJ1-5; TRBD1 aligns across 7 bases. The CDR3 has 14 residues. Germline lookup yields CDR1 SQVTM and CDR2 ANQGSEA. The ends lost 6 bases at V and 0 bases at J; junction bases unmatched: 5. This CDR3 is CSVGDSLSNQPQHF. The CDR3 DNA reads as TGCAGCGTGGGGGACAGCCTTAGCAATCAGCCCCAGCATTTT.

The rearrangement joins TRBV21-1 to TRBJ2-7; the tabulated D call, TRBD1, remains unverified against the DNA. TRBV21-1 is annotated as a pseudogene. The CDR3 is 17 amino acids. The CDR3, as DNA: TGTGCCAGCAGCTCATCCGGGACAGGGCTGAATTCCTACGAGCAGTACTTC. It specifies CASSSSGTGLNSYEQYF.

The chain recombines TRBV6-5 with TRBJ2-5; TRBD1 aligns across 8 bases. The CDR3 length is 15 residues. The germline V gene encodes CDR1 MNHEY and CDR2 SVGAGI. V gave up 3 bases and J gave up 11 bases; unmatched junction bases: 14. The CDR3 loop is CASSYGQGPSRMQYF. CDR3 bases: TGTGCCAGCAGTTATGGACAGGGCCCTTCTAGGATGCAGTACTTC.

The J gene is TRBJ2-5, the V gene TRBV29-1; D may be TRBD2 (6 bases). Trimming left V 5 bases short and J 5 bases short, with 21 bases between. Looked up from germline, CDR1 is SQVTM and CDR2 is ANQGSEA. CDR3 length equals 15 residues. The CDR3 region has the DNA TGCAGCGTTTGGGGGAGGCAGGTTGGGGGGGAGACCCAGTACTTC. Translation gives CSVWGRQVGGETQYF. Supplemented by reference TRBV29-1 and TRBJ2-5, the full variable domain reads SAVISQKPSRDICQRGTSLTIQCQVDSQVTMMFWYRQQPGQSLTLIATANQGSEATYESGFVIDKFPISRPNLTFSTLTVSNMSPEDSSIYLCSVWGRQVGGETQYFGPGTRLLVL.

This clone was picked up a small number of times. DNA of the CDR3: TGTGCCAGCTCACAGGGAGCAAACACTGAAGCTTTCTTT. Translating it yields CASSQGANTEAFF. The V call is TRBV18, the J call TRBJ1-1; D unresolved. Per the germline V gene, CDR1 is KGHSH and CDR2 is LQKENI. Trimming removed 4 bases at V and 2 bases at J, with 8 bases between. The CDR3 runs 13 residues.

This chain joins TRBV19 and TRBJ2-2; D gene ambiguous. Deletions cut 7 bases from V and 0 bases from J, with 15 bases between. This CDR3 is 16 amino acids long. Germline-derived CDR1 and CDR2 are LNHDA and SQIVND (reference sequence). CDR3 sequence reads: CASTGTHSANTGELFF. CDR3 coding DNA: TGTGCCAGTACCGGTACGCACAGTGCGAACACCGGGGAGCTGTTTTTT.

The V and J genes are TRBV19 and TRBJ2-1, with D perhaps matching TRBD2 (6 bases). Germline V gene sequence: CDR1 LNHDA, CDR2 SQIVND (reference sequence). This CDR3 is 17 amino acids long. V lost 8 bases to trimming and J lost 7 bases, with 27 bases between them. CDR3 amino acids: CASRELGLALDGNEQFF. DNA for the CDR3: TGTGCCAGTCGAGAACTAGGGCTAGCGCTAGACGGGAATGAGCAGTTCTTC.

The genes are TRBV19 and TRBJ1-2, with 9 bases fitting TRBD1. V shed 4 bases and J 2 bases; nucleotides not matched to a gene: 8. The CDR3 is made up of 16 amino acids. Germline CDR1 LNHDA, CDR2 SQIVND (reference sequence). The DNA of the CDR3 is TGTGCCAGTAGTACTCAGGGTGGACAGGGGAACTATGGCTACACCTTC. Translated, it gives CASSTQGGQGNYGYTF.

The chain couples TRBV19 to TRBJ2-1; 9 nucleotides align to TRBD1. CDR3 size: 12 residues. In germline, CDR1 is LNHDA, CDR2 SQIVND (reference sequence). V lost 9 bases and J lost 9; bases outside the gene matches: 6. CDR3 sequence reads: CASRTGETEQFF. DNA of the CDR3: TGTGCCAGCAGGACAGGGGAAACTGAGCAGTTCTTC.

Turning to this clone: The sample holds other DNA sequences that translate to the same CDR3. The chain couples TRBV5-6 to TRBJ1-1, with D possibly being TRBD1 (6 bases). Trimming removed 0 bases from V and 0 bases from J, with 6 bases in between. The CDR3 loop spans 14 amino acids. Germline V gene sequence: CDR1 SGHDT, CDR2 YYEEEE. This CDR3 reads CASSLGQVNTEAFF. The DNA for the CDR3 is TGTGCCAGCAGCTTGGGACAGGTGAACACTGAAGCTTTCTTT. Together with reference TRBV5-6 and TRBJ1-1, the CDR3 gives the full variable domain: DAGVTQSPTHLIKTRGQQVTLRCSPKSGHDTVSWYQQALGQGPQFIFQYYEEEERQRGNFPDRFSGHQFPNYSSELNVNALLLGDSALYLCASSLGQVNTEAFFGQGTRLTVV.

The genes are TRBV28 and TRBJ2-3; the match to TRBD1 covers 10 bases. V lost 7 bases, J lost 1 base, and 11 bases stayed unmatched. CDR1 is MDHEN and CDR2 is SYDVKM in the germline V gene. The CDR3 consists of 17 residues. CDR3 nucleotide sequence: TGTGCCAGCAACCAAATCACCGGGACAGGGGGCACAGATACGCAGTATTTT. This sequence encodes CASNQITGTGGTDTQYF.

The CDR3 reads CASSPGDRATDTQYF. The DNA for the CDR3 is TGTGCCAGCAGTCCGGGAGACAGGGCCACAGATACGCAGTATTTT. The chain has TRBV6-6 and TRBJ2-3; a weak D match, TRBD1 (7 bases). Germline CDR1 and CDR2: MNHNY and SVGAGI (reference sequence). V lost 5 bases to trimming and J lost 2 bases, with 14 bases between them. The CDR3 runs 15 residues.

The CDR3 region is CASSEASGQGNYEQYF. The DNA for the CDR3 is TGTGCCAGCAGTGAAGCCTCGGGACAGGGAAACTACGAGCAGTACTTC. V usage is TRBV2 and J usage is TRBJ2-7; TRBD1 aligns across 9 bases. The germline CDR1 and CDR2 sequences are SNHLY and FYNNEI. Trimming at V came to 0 bases and at J to 3 bases, leaving 6 bases not matched to a gene. The CDR3 loop spans 16 amino acids.

The J gene is TRBJ2-1, the V gene TRBV18, with TRBD2 identical over 10 bases. V lost 4 bases to trimming and J lost 3 bases; unmatched junction nucleotides: 12. This CDR3 region has 18 residues. Germline CDR1 is KGHSH and CDR2 is LQKENI. The CDR3 DNA is TGTGCCAGCTCACTTTGGGCGCTAGCGGGAGAGGTCTACAATGAGCAGTTCTTC. Translation gives CASSLWALAGEVYNEQFF.

This clone appeared a few times. The chain employs TRBV21-1 and TRBJ1-4; the table's TRBD1 call for D was not verified on the DNA. TRBV21-1 is flagged as a pseudogene. CDR3 length: 16 residues. The CDR3 DNA sequence: TGTGCCAGCAGCAAAAAAAGGACAGGGGGTAAAGGAAAACTGTTTTTT. The encoded protein is CASSKKRTGGKGKLFF.

The rearrangement uses TRBV19 and TRBJ1-4; 7 positions agree with TRBD1. J lost 7 bases, V lost 6 bases, and 8 bases had no gene match. Germline V gives CDR1 LNHDA, CDR2 SQIVND (reference sequence). This CDR3 contains 14 residues. The CDR3 loop reads CASRPQGWGEKLFF. CDR3 nucleotide sequence: TGTGCCAGTAGGCCACAGGGGTGGGGTGAAAAACTGTTTTTT.

The rearrangement joins TRBV7-9 to TRBJ1-1; no reliable D call. Germline V gives CDR1 SEHNR, CDR2 FQNEAQ (reference sequence). The ends were cut back, 1 base at V and 4 bases at J, with 16 bases in the middle. The CDR3 covers 16 residues. CDR3 DNA sequence: TGTGCCAGCAGCTTAGGGCAACGAGAGGGAGCCACTGAAGCTTTCTTT. This gives the protein CASSLGQREGATEAFF.

V and J are TRBV6-1 and TRBJ1-2; 7 nucleotides match TRBD1. The germline CDR1 and CDR2 sequences are MNHNS and SASEGT. The V segment lost 4 bases and the J segment 8 bases; nucleotides outside the gene matches: 10. This CDR3 spans 14 amino acids. The CDR3 reads CASSVRQGSTGYTF. The CDR3 DNA reads TGTGCCAGCAGTGTCCGACAGGGTTCAACGGGCTACACCTTC.

Concerning this clone: Additional DNA sequences in this sample encode the identical CDR3. The V gene is TRBV18, the J gene TRBJ2-3; D is unclear. The CDR3 totals 13 residues. Germline V CDR1 and CDR2: KGHSH, LQKENI. Trimming took 3 bases from V and 0 from J, leaving 4 bases between them. The chain's CDR3 is CASSPTSTDTQYF. CDR3 DNA: TGTGCCAGCTCACCTACTAGCACAGATACGCAGTATTTT.

The genes are TRBV2 and TRBJ2-5; D is uncertain. Looked up from germline, CDR1 is SNHLY and CDR2 is FYNNEI. Trimming removed 5 bases from V and 3 bases from J, with 10 bases in between. CDR3 size: 13 residues. This CDR3 is CASSKVAEETQYF. For the CDR3, the DNA is TGTGCCAGCAGTAAAGTAGCCGAAGAGACCCAGTACTTC.

This clone was counted only a few times. The V gene is TRBV5-5, the J gene TRBJ2-7, with TRBD1 identical over 8 bases. V was clipped by 1 base and J by 5 bases; unmatched bases: 11. The CDR3 totals 16 residues. Germline V gene lookup returns CDR1 SGHKS and CDR2 YYEKEE (reference sequence). CDR3 sequence reads: CASSLSQTGVGDEQYF. In DNA form, the CDR3 reads TGTGCCAGCAGCTTGAGTCAGACAGGGGTAGGGGACGAGCAGTACTTC.

This clone was observed a few times. This chain connects TRBV7-6 to TRBJ1-1; tentatively, D is TRBD1 (6 bases). Trimming left V 5 bases short and J 3 bases short, with 13 bases between. This CDR3 is 14 amino acids long. CDR1 is SGHVS, CDR2 FNYEAQ, per germline. The CDR3 DNA follows: TGTGCCAGCAGCAGCCACAGGGTCGACACTGAAGCTTTCTTT. As protein: CASSSHRVDTEAFF. Using reference TRBV7-6 and TRBJ1-1 for the parts outside the CDR3, the full variable domain is GAGVSQSPRYKVTKRGQDVALRCDPISGHVSLYWYRQALGQGPEFLTYFNYEAQQDKSGLPNDRFSAERPEGSISTLTIQRTEQRDSAMYRCASSSHRVDTEAFFGQGTRLTVV.

In regard to this clone: In the same sample, other DNA sequences code for this CDR3. The V and J genes are TRBV6-5 and TRBJ1-2; D is unresolved. Germline CDR1 is MNHEY and CDR2 is SVGAGI. The CDR3 loop spans 13 amino acids. The V end was cut by 0 bases, the J end by 8 bases, with 10 bases between. The CDR3 loop reads CASSYSANGGYTF. The CDR3 region has the DNA TGTGCCAGCAGTTACTCGGCGAACGGGGGCTACACCTTC.

The genes are TRBV9 and TRBJ2-2; 9 positions agree with TRBD2. With V trimmed by 3 bases and J by 1 base, 7 bases remained unmatched. CDR3 length: 17 residues. Germline lookup yields CDR1 SGDLS and CDR2 YYNGEE. CDR3 coding DNA: TGTGCCAGCAGCGCCGGGACTAGCAGATTGAACACCGGGGAGCTGTTTTTT. Encoded protein: CASSAGTSRLNTGELFF. The full variable domain, completed using reference TRBV9 and TRBJ2-2, is DSGVTQTPKHLITATGQRVTLRCSPRSGDLSVYWYQQSLDQGLQFLIQYYNGEERAKGNILERFSAQQFPDLHSELNLSSLELGDSALYFCASSAGTSRLNTGELFFGEGSRLTVL.

This clone was detected a few times. V is TRBV11-3 and J is TRBJ2-7; D gene unclear. The V gene's germline CDR1 is SGHNT and CDR2 YENEEA. V was pared by 6 bases and J by 0 bases, with 9 bases between. This CDR3 comprises 13 residues. The CDR3 is CASRPRSSYEQYF. CDR3 in DNA: TGTGCCAGCAGACCACGGAGCTCCTACGAGCAGTACTTC.

This clone occurred a few times. The gene calls are TRBV18 and TRBJ1-1, with D hard to call. The CDR3 sequence is 13 residues long. Trimming cost V 3 bases and J 3 bases, with 8 bases left between them. Per germline, CDR1 KGHSH and CDR2 LQKENI. CDR3 region: CASSPIRDTEAFF. Here the CDR3 DNA reads TGTGCCAGCTCACCGATCCGGGACACTGAAGCTTTCTTT. The full variable domain, with the rest looked up from reference TRBV18 and TRBJ1-1, is NAGVMQNPRHLVRRRGQEARLRCSPMKGHSHVYWYRQLPEEGLKFMVYLQKENIIDESGMPKERFSAEFPKEGPSILRIQQVVRGDSAAYFCASSPIRDTEAFFGQGTRLTVV.

Only a few counts were recorded for this clone. This chain uses TRBV2 with TRBJ2-2; TRBD1 might be the D (5 bases). CDR1 is SNHLY and CDR2 is FYNNEI in the germline V gene. This CDR3 spans 12 amino acids. The ends were cut back, 3 bases at V and 6 bases at J, with 5 bases in the middle. The CDR3 sequence is CASSEGPGELFF. DNA of the CDR3: TGTGCCAGCAGTGAGGGGCCCGGGGAGCTGTTTTTT.

This sequence joins TRBV28 and TRBJ2-2; a weak D match, TRBD1 (5 bases). CDR1 and CDR2 (germline): MDHEN, SYDVKM. The V gene lost 8 bases and the J gene lost 3 bases, with 13 bases spanning the gap. The CDR3 consists of 14 residues. This CDR3 is CASGAAEHTGELFF. The CDR3, as DNA: TGTGCCAGCGGGGCGGCGGAGCACACCGGGGAGCTGTTTTTT.

The chain employs TRBV19 and TRBJ1-1; the D gene is possibly TRBD1 (6 bases). CDR1 LNHDA and CDR2 SQIVND come from the germline V gene (reference sequence). V was pared by 7 bases and J by 0 bases, with 21 bases between. This CDR3 has 17 amino acids. CDR3 sequence: CASTKGQTVNLNTEAFF. The CDR3 nucleotides are TGTGCCAGTACCAAGGGACAAACCGTCAACTTGAACACTGAAGCTTTCTTT.

The chain's CDR3 is CASSSWTAGGLDEQYF. The CDR3 region has the DNA TGTGCCAGCAGCTCTTGGACAGCCGGCGGTCTCGACGAGCAGTACTTC. The V call is TRBV11-3, the J call TRBJ2-7, with a possible D match to TRBD1 (6 bases). Trimming pared 4 bases from V and 5 bases from J, leaving 21 bases between. The CDR3 is made up of 16 amino acids. Germline-derived CDR1 and CDR2 are SGHNT and YENEEA.